This TCR beta chain appears in the sequencing data of a study of OX40 agonist ivuxolimab in advanced cancers. Profiled with immunoSEQ multiplex PCR; TCRdb holds only in-frame clones, not every one. Of roughly 49,000 clones listed, 81% are singletons. The CDR3 runs to 13 residues. Trimming cost V 1 base and J 4 bases, with 5 bases left between them. Germline V lookup: CDR1 MDHEN, CDR2 SYDVKM. A single count supports this clone. The source of this sequence is an adult with an advanced solid tumor such as melanoma, head and neck, liver or kidney cancer. This sequence joins TRBV28 and TRBJ1-3, with D uncertain. The specimen was CD4+ or CD8+ T cells sorted from blood, collected in a trial of the OX40 agonist ivuxolimab. The CDR3 reads CASSLYGGNTIYF. The CDR3 DNA reads as TGTGCCAGCAGTTTATACGGAGGAAACACCATATATTTT.